The TCR beta chain under discussion was sequenced for a study of human T cells and chemical hapten exposure. For the study at large: 2% DPC applied to a roughly 2 cm by roughly 2 cm arm area sensitized donors. Whole-study findings and limits: Sensitizing to DPC left TCRs with a frequency above 1 in 1000 unaltered.

This clonotype was seen repeatedly, ten times or more. Its antigen is not known. Time point described: patch test 3, about 24 weeks after DPC sensitization. As for treatment: therapeutic diphenylcyclopropenone sensitization with weekly scalp DPC. TCRdb re-called the RACE reads with MiXCR, one entry per CDR3 protein. In the table there are some 64,000 distinct CDR3 sequences, roughly 11% of which are singletons. The CDR3 has 16 amino acids. Germline CDR1 is SGHVS and CDR2 is FNYEAQ. The V end was cut by 4 bases, the J end by 1 base, with 13 bases between. The J gene is TRBJ2-2, the V gene TRBV7-6; D may match TRBD1 or TRBD2 (5 bases each). Source: whole blood, taken in connection with sensitization to the hapten diphenylcyclopropenone (DPC). The TCR was taken from a woman under 40 with alopecia areata. Some clones in this sample may be carry-over from other donors' samples. The CDR3 bases are TGTGCCAGCAGCTCATCCGGGACGGGGAACACCGGGGAGCTGTTTTTT. Translated: CASSSSGTGNTGELFF. Full variable domain (outside the CDR3, taken from reference TRBV7-6 and TRBJ2-2): GAGVSQSPRYKVTKRGQDVALRCDPISGHVSLYWYRQALGQGPEFLTYFNYEAQQDKSGLPNDRFSAERPEGSISTLTIQRTEQRDSAMYRCASSSSGTGNTGELFFGEGSRLTVL.